Below are 9 T cell receptor beta chains sequenced from a single sample in a study of T cell responses to AZD1222 COVID-19 vaccine. TCRdb keeps only in-frame clones here, not all; method: immunoSEQ multiplex PCR. The sample shows some 130,000 clones, over 85% of them seen only once. This specimen was peripheral blood, taken 28 days after the second AZD1222 dose. Receptors were obtained from an adult who received the AZD1222 COVID-19 vaccine.

The J gene is TRBJ2-5, the V gene TRBV13, with D maybe TRBD1 (6 bases). The germline V gene encodes CDR1 PRHDT and CDR2 FYEKMQ (reference sequence). V gave up 5 bases and J gave up 4 bases, with 32 bases separating them. The CDR3 is made up of 20 amino acids. CDR3 protein: CASSQYWTEGGFRVGETQYF. The CDR3 region has the DNA TGTGCCAGCAGCCAATATTGGACAGAGGGCGGTTTTCGGGTCGGAGAGACCCAGTACTTC.

This rearrangement joins TRBV11-3 to TRBJ2-1; 10 bases match TRBD2. CDR3 length: 18 amino acids. With 0 bases clipped from V and 5 bases from J, the junction kept 10 bases outside the gene matches. CDR1 SGHNT and CDR2 YENEEA come from the germline V gene. The CDR3 DNA reads as TGTGCCAGCAGCTTAGATCAAGGGGGGACTAGCGCCCACAATGAGCAGTTCTTC. It codes for CASSLDQGGTSAHNEQFF.

The rearrangement links TRBV30 to TRBJ2-2; possibly TRBD2 for D (5 bases). CDR1 is GTSNPN and CDR2 is SVGIG in the germline V gene (reference sequence). Trimming removed 1 base at V and 7 bases at J, with 13 bases between. The CDR3 has 14 amino acids. The CDR3 bases are TGTGCCTGGAGTGGACACCCGGCGGGCGGGGAGCTGTTTTTT. Translation gives CAWSGHPAGGELFF.

The rearrangement links TRBV6-5 to TRBJ2-1; the D gene is possibly TRBD2 (5 bases). CDR3 size: 12 residues. CDR1 and CDR2 (germline): MNHEY, SVGAGI. V lost 5 bases to trimming and J lost 15 bases, with 17 bases between them. The CDR3, as DNA: TGTGCCAGCAGTAGCCCCAGAGGGTCGGGGTTCTTC. Translated, it gives CASSSPRGSGFF.

The CDR3 loop reads CASNGGNQPQHF. Here the CDR3 DNA reads TGTGCCAGCAATGGTGGCAATCAGCCCCAGCATTTT. The chain employs TRBV2 and TRBJ1-5; D gene ambiguous. The CDR3 has 12 amino acids. V lost 7 bases and J 2 bases, leaving 6 bases between the germline ends. The V gene's germline CDR1 is SNHLY and CDR2 FYNNEI.

The gene calls are TRBV6-6 and TRBJ1-6, with D tentatively TRBD1 (5 bases). V lost 5 bases to trimming and J lost 11 bases, with 16 bases between them. The CDR3 consists of 14 residues. Germline V gene data show CDR1 as MNHNY and CDR2 as SVGAGI (reference sequence). CDR3: CASSPGPMVTPLHF. The CDR3 DNA reads TGTGCCAGCAGTCCGGGGCCAATGGTGACACCCCTCCACTTT.

This clone was recorded once. The V gene is TRBV7-2, the J gene TRBJ2-3; 9 nucleotides line up with TRBD2. This CDR3 has 16 residues. Germline values: CDR1 SGHTA, CDR2 FQGNSA. The V and J ends lost 4 bases and 2 bases, in that order; junction bases with no gene match: 7. The CDR3 sequence: CASSSTAGGFTDTQYF. CDR3 DNA sequence: TGTGCCAGCAGCTCGACAGCGGGGGGATTCACAGATACGCAGTATTTT.

This chain joins TRBV5-5 and TRBJ2-5; D is unclear. V was pared by 6 bases and J by 14 bases, with 8 bases between. CDR3 length: 8 amino acids. Germline assignment: CDR1 SGHKS and CDR2 YYEKEE (reference sequence). This CDR3 reads CASTPGYF. DNA for the CDR3: TGTGCCAGCACCCCCGGCTACTTC.

The chain carries TRBV2 and TRBJ2-1; the match to TRBD2 covers 11 bases. The V gene's germline CDR1 is SNHLY and CDR2 FYNNEI. This CDR3 contains 17 residues. Trimming removed 6 bases from V and 4 bases from J; junction bases left unmatched: 11. The CDR3 here is CASRASWGLAEYNEQFF. Here the CDR3 DNA reads TGTGCCAGCAGGGCTTCCTGGGGACTAGCGGAGTACAATGAGCAGTTCTTC.